What follows are 26 T cell receptor beta chains derived from one specimen sequenced in a study of T cell repertoires in cytomegalovirus infection. Using its own MiXCR run on the reads, TCRdb lists one record per CDR3 protein. The sample has hundreds of thousands of distinct CDR3 sequences; 33% are singletons. The antigens these receptors bind are not known. The source material was cultured PBMCs, sampled from culture after CMV antigen stimulation. These receptors came from a human donor in good health (CMV status not recorded). Some clones in this sample may be carry-over from other donors' samples.

This clonotype was detected only a few times. The chain recombines TRBV7-2 with TRBJ2-7, with 8 bases identical to TRBD2. V lost 4 bases to trimming and J lost 7 bases; unmatched junction nucleotides: 9. This CDR3 spans 14 amino acids. Germline V gene sequence: CDR1 SGHTA, CDR2 FQGNSA. CDR3 amino acids: CASSYGAGVREQYF. The CDR3 DNA sequence: TGTGCCAGCAGCTACGGAGCGGGAGTTAGGGAGCAGTACTTC.

Ten or more counts support this clonotype. The J gene is TRBJ2-3, the V gene TRBV7-2; D gene uncertain. This CDR3 comprises 12 residues. Germline CDR1 SGHTA, CDR2 FQGNSA. Trimming removed 5 bases from V and 6 bases from J, with 9 bases in between. The CDR3 DNA reads TGTGCCAGCAGCCCAACTCAGGATACGCAGTATTTT. Translating it yields CASSPTQDTQYF.

The chain couples TRBV5-1 to TRBJ1-6; D gene uncertain. The V end lost 1 base, the J end lost 9 bases, and 8 bases lay between the germline ends. CDR3 length equals 13 residues. The germline gives CDR1 SGHRS, CDR2 YFSETQ. CDR3 DNA: TGCGCCAGCAGCTTGTCGCCGGGTTCACCCCTCCACTTT. Translation gives CASSLSPGSPLHF.

The chain combines TRBV7-6 with TRBJ1-4, with D uncertain. CDR1 SGHVS and CDR2 FNYEAQ come from the germline V gene. CDR3 length equals 16 residues. V dropped 7 bases and J dropped 0 bases, with 15 bases sitting between them. The CDR3 here is CASTLGFVATNEKLFF. CDR3 coding DNA: TGTGCCAGCACCTTGGGGTTCGTGGCAACTAATGAAAAACTGTTTTTT.

This clonotype was counted a few times. The chain joins TRBV5-4 to TRBJ1-1; tentative D call: TRBD1 (6 bases). Per germline, CDR1 SGHNT and CDR2 YYREEE (reference sequence). Trimming removed 4 bases from V and 5 bases from J, with 15 bases in between. The CDR3 runs to 14 residues. CDR3 protein: CASSIVGAGTEAFF. The CDR3 DNA sequence: TGTGCCAGCAGCATAGTGGGGGCAGGGACTGAAGCTTTCTTT.

The chain employs TRBV4-1 and TRBJ2-7; no definite D call. V gave up 0 bases and J gave up 6 bases, with 15 bases separating them. Germline V CDR1 and CDR2: MGHRA, YSYEKL. This CDR3 contains 15 residues. DNA for the CDR3: TGCGCCAGCAGCCAAGATCGATCGGGTTTGTCCGAGCAGTACTTC. The encoded protein is CASSQDRSGLSEQYF.

This clonotype appeared many times. The chain uses TRBV19 and TRBJ2-1; perhaps D is TRBD1 or TRBD2 (6 bases each). The germline CDR1 and CDR2 sequences are LNHDA and SQIVND (reference sequence). The CDR3 runs 15 residues. The V and J ends lost 3 bases and 6 bases respectively, with 15 bases between them. The CDR3 loop reads CASSIGTSGANEQFF. The CDR3 bases are TGTGCCAGTAGTATTGGCACATCGGGGGCCAATGAGCAGTTCTTC.

The V call is TRBV10-3, the J call TRBJ2-7, with D tentatively TRBD1 (7 bases). This CDR3 is built from 15 residues. CDR1 ENHRY and CDR2 SYGVKD come from the germline V gene. V was pared by 10 bases and J by 6 bases, with 25 bases between. In DNA form, the CDR3 reads TGTGCCAGCAGCGGCAGGGGGGTGTTGTTTGCCGAGCAGTACTTC. Translation gives CASSGRGVLFAEQYF.

This clonotype was seen more than once but under ten times. The chain links TRBV6-5 to TRBJ1-1; 9 nucleotides agree with TRBD1. V trimming: 4 bases; J trimming: 5 bases; junction bases outside the gene matches: 5. The length of the CDR3 is 14 residues. Germline loops: CDR1 MNHEY, CDR2 SVGAGI. The CDR3: CASSWDRVQTEAFF. CDR3 in DNA: TGTGCCAGCAGTTGGGACAGGGTACAAACTGAAGCTTTCTTT.

V usage is TRBV4-3 and J usage is TRBJ1-3; D is unresolved. CDR1 and CDR2 (germline): LGHNA, YSLEER. This CDR3 contains 14 residues. V lost 1 base and J lost 0, with 4 bases in between. Here the CDR3 reads CASSQVVSGNTIYF. In nucleotides, the CDR3 is TGCGCCAGCAGCCAAGTGGTCTCTGGAAACACCATATATTTT.

CDR3 nucleotides: TGTGCCACCAGCAGAGCGACAGGGGGGAAAGGAAACACCATATATTTT. It yields the protein CATSRATGGKGNTIYF. This rearrangement joins TRBV15 to TRBJ1-3, with 9 bases identical to TRBD1. Trimming at V came to 1 base and at J to 4 bases, leaving 5 bases not matched to a gene. The CDR3 covers 16 residues. Germline V gene lookup returns CDR1 LNHNV and CDR2 YYDKDF (reference sequence).

This clonotype was detected a few times. The gene calls are TRBV2 and TRBJ2-3; D gene ambiguous. The V end lost 4 bases, the J end lost 3 bases, and 17 bases lay between the germline ends. CDR1 and CDR2 from the germline V gene are SNHLY and FYNNEI. CDR3 length: 16 amino acids. The chain's CDR3 is CASSGERQSRTDTQYF. Written as DNA, the CDR3 is TGTGCCAGCAGTGGAGAGCGCCAGAGTCGGACAGATACGCAGTATTTT.

The gene calls are TRBV7-4 and TRBJ2-1, with D unresolved. The CDR3 extends over 12 amino acids. Trimming took 1 base from V and 8 from J, leaving 6 bases between them. Germline CDR1 reads SGHVT; CDR2 reads SQSDAQ. The CDR3 loop is CASSLGADEQFF. DNA of the CDR3: TGTGCCAGCAGCTTAGGGGCCGATGAGCAGTTCTTC. Full variable domain (outside the CDR3, taken from reference TRBV7-4 and TRBJ2-1): GAGVSQSPRYKVAKRGRDVALRCDSISGHVTLYWYRQTLGQGSEVLTYSQSDAQRDKSGRPSGRFSAERPERSVSTLKIQRTEQGDSAVYLCASSLGADEQFFGPGTRLTVL.

This clonotype was counted a few times. The rearrangement uses TRBV7-9 and TRBJ2-6, with TRBD2 as a possible D gene (5 bases). The V gene's germline CDR1 is SEHNR and CDR2 FQNEAQ (reference sequence). The CDR3 length is 16 residues. V dropped 2 bases and J dropped 4 bases, with 12 bases sitting between them. The DNA for the CDR3 is TGTGCCAGCAGCTTATCGGGGTCTCAAGGGGCCAACGTCCTGACTTTC. Protein: CASSLSGSQGANVLTF.

CDR3 loop: CASSVTGTGELFF. CDR3 nucleotide sequence: TGTGCCAGCAGTGTCACAGGGACCGGGGAGCTGTTTTTT. The V gene is TRBV6-1, the J gene TRBJ2-2, with TRBD1 as a possible D gene (6 bases). The CDR3 loop spans 13 amino acids. V was cut by 4 bases and J by 5 bases, with 8 bases left in between. CDR1 is MNHNS, CDR2 SASEGT, per germline.

As concerns this clonotype: At one of its ends the junction is not consistent with the germline gene, which may arise from a read error. This chain uses TRBV12-3 or TRBV12-4 with TRBJ1-1; D gene uncertain. The CDR3 contains 14 residues. CDR3 DNA: TGTGCCAGCAGCTCCTCCGGGAGGAACTCTGAAGCTTTCTTT. Translating it yields CASSSSGRNSEAFF.

This clonotype was seen repeatedly, ten times or more. The V and J genes are TRBV12-3 or TRBV12-4 and TRBJ2-3; D is possibly TRBD1 or TRBD2 (5 bases each). The V end was cut by 1 base, the J end by 1 base, with 12 bases between. This CDR3 is built from 16 residues. The CDR3 here is CASSLGWDHRTDTQYF. CDR3 nucleotides: TGTGCCAGCAGTTTAGGATGGGACCATCGCACAGATACGCAGTATTTT.

This clonotype was found many times. The chain has TRBV7-2 and TRBJ1-6, with D unclear. The CDR3 loop spans 17 amino acids. Germline V gives CDR1 SGHTA, CDR2 FQGNSA. Trimming removed 1 base at V and 6 bases at J, with 16 bases between. The CDR3 reads CASSLGRRGGINSPLHF. DNA of the CDR3: TGTGCCAGCAGCTTAGGGCGCCGAGGCGGGATTAATTCACCCCTCCACTTT.

J is TRBJ1-5 and V is TRBV6-1; D is possibly TRBD1 (5 bases). This CDR3 is 16 amino acids long. Germline loops: CDR1 MNHNS, CDR2 SASEGT. V was trimmed by 5 bases and J by 5 bases, leaving 19 bases between them. DNA of the CDR3: TGTGCCAGCAGTCTCCGGTGGGAAGACAGTTATCAGCCCCAGCATTTT. This gives the protein CASSLRWEDSYQPQHF.

This clonotype was picked up a small number of times. V is TRBV20-1 and J is TRBJ2-5; 9 nucleotides align to TRBD2. V lost 0 bases to trimming and J lost 5 bases; unmatched junction nucleotides: 7. CDR3 length: 15 residues. Germline V gives CDR1 DFQATT, CDR2 SNEGSKA (reference sequence). The CDR3 protein is CSARDPRGGEETQYF. Here the CDR3 DNA reads TGCAGTGCTAGAGATCCGCGGGGGGGTGAGGAGACCCAGTACTTC.

This clonotype came up a few times. The chain joins TRBV6-1 to TRBJ1-6; D unresolved. CDR1 MNHNS and CDR2 SASEGT come from the germline V gene. The V end lost 1 base, the J end lost 2 bases, and 12 bases lay between the germline ends. The CDR3 covers 17 residues. CDR3 sequence reads: CASSEGSPGTYNSPLHF. DNA of the CDR3: TGTGCCAGCAGTGAAGGTAGCCCGGGCACCTATAATTCACCCCTCCACTTT.

The rearrangement uses TRBV19 and TRBJ1-6, with 7 bases aligning to TRBD1. V shed 8 bases and J 9 bases; nucleotides not matched to a gene: 10. The V gene's germline CDR1 is LNHDA and CDR2 SQIVND (reference sequence). The CDR3 contains 14 residues. CDR3 residues: CASQATGLGSPLHF. The CDR3 region has the DNA TGTGCCAGTCAAGCGACAGGGCTGGGTTCACCCCTCCACTTT.

The chain combines TRBV7-2 with TRBJ2-7, with D maybe TRBD1 (5 bases). CDR1 and CDR2 (germline): SGHTA, FQGNSA. V lost 0 bases to trimming and J lost 3 bases, with 12 bases between them. This CDR3 is 15 amino acids long. CDR3 DNA sequence: TGTGCCAGCAGCTTAGCAATCCCAGGGATCTACGAGCAGTACTTC. Translated, it gives CASSLAIPGIYEQYF.

This clonotype appeared a few times. This chain joins TRBV7-2 and TRBJ2-3, with unresolved D. The CDR3 extends over 13 amino acids. V lost 3 bases and J 4 bases, leaving 8 bases between the germline ends. Germline CDR1 reads SGHTA; CDR2 reads FQGNSA. Here the CDR3 reads CASSFSDADTQYF. DNA of the CDR3: TGTGCCAGCAGCTTTTCCGACGCAGATACGCAGTATTTT.

This clonotype showed up just a few times. The V gene is TRBV7-8, the J gene TRBJ2-7, with 8 bases lining up with TRBD1. Germline V CDR1 and CDR2: SGHVS, FQNEAQ. CDR3 length equals 16 residues. Trimming removed 3 bases from V and 3 bases from J; junction bases left unmatched: 10. The CDR3 nucleotides are TGTGCCAGCAGCTTGAAGTCCGGGACAGGTAGCTACGAGCAGTACTTC. Translating it yields CASSLKSGTGSYEQYF.

Only a few counts were recorded for this clonotype. CDR3 sequence: CASSLAQAGGWEQFF. As DNA, the CDR3 is TGTGCCAGCAGCTTGGCCCAAGCGGGAGGGTGGGAGCAGTTCTTC. The chain carries TRBV5-4 and TRBJ2-1, with 10 bases identical to TRBD2. Germline V CDR1 and CDR2: SGHNT, YYREEE (reference sequence). V shed 0 bases and J 10 bases; nucleotides not matched to a gene: 7. The CDR3 sequence is 15 residues long.